This T cell receptor (beta chain) originates from a study of T cell responses to AZD1222 COVID-19 vaccine. Study results and caveats: Reportedly, nearly half of unique spike TCRs recognized epitopes outside B.1.351/B.1.1.7 mutations. Spike was spanned by vaccine-associated CD4 TCRs, which were dominant at 160-218 and 743-854. Donors were mostly white British, more females; clonal diversity possibly underestimated.

Generated by immunoSEQ multiplex PCR, the TCRdb table keeps only in-frame clones and is missing some. Of 150,000 to 180,000 clones detected, around 85% appear once; the ten largest clones hold 5.5% to 6%. Germline V gives CDR1 MNHEY, CDR2 SMNVEV (reference sequence). The CDR3 extends over 13 amino acids. The germline V and J ends were trimmed by 6 bases and 2 bases, with 10 bases remaining between them. A remark on this clone: Its antigen is unknown.

The TCR originated in an adult in good health. This chain joins TRBV27 and TRBJ1-2, with D uncertain. The sample in question was peripheral blood, obtained on day 0 of MenACWY control vaccination. The chain's CDR3 is CASSTDKNYGYTF. CDR3 nucleotides: TGTGCCAGCAGCACCGACAAGAACTATGGCTACACCTTC.